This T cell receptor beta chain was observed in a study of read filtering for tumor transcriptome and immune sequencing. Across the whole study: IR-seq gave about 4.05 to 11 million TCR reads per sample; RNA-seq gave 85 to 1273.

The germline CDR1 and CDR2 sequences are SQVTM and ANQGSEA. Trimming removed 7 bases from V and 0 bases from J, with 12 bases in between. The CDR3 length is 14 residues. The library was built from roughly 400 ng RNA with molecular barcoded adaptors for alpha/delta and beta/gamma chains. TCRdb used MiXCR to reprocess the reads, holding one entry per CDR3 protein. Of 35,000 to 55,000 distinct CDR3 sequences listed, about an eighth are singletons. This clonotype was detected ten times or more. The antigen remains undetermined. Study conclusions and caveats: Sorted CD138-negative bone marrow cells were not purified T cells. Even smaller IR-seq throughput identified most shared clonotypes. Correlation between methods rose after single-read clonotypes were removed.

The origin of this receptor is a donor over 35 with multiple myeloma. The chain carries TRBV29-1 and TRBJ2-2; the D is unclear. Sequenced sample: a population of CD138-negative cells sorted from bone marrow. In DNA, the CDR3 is TGCAGCGCCGAAAAAGACGCGAACACCGGGGAGCTGTTTTTT. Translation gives CSAEKDANTGELFF.